These 15 T cell receptor beta chains came from one sample sequenced in a study of T-cell reconstitution after alpha-beta-depleted transplantation in children. Preparing the TCRbeta library involved the use of unique molecular identifiers. TCRdb reprocessed the PCR reads with MiXCR, giving one entry per CDR3 protein. The sample has about 200,000 distinct CDR3 sequences; under 8.5% are singletons. The starting material was PBMCs, obtained before TCRalphabeta/CD19-depleted stem cell transplant. The receptor source for this set is a boy between 2 and 10 years old with acute lymphoblastic leukemia, due to receive a stem cell transplant.

The chain couples TRBV7-2 to TRBJ1-2; the D is unclear. This CDR3 has 12 residues. With 11 bases removed from V and 3 bases from J, the gap between germline ends came to 13 bases. Germline CDR1 and CDR2: SGHTA and FQGNSA. The CDR3 DNA follows: TGTGCCCACTCCATAGGCCACTATGGCTACACCTTC. It encodes CAHSIGHYGYTF.

This clonotype has a count of ten or more. The chain recombines TRBV7-8 with TRBJ1-5, with TRBD1 as a possible D gene (5 bases). Trimming stripped 3 bases from V and 3 bases from J, with 15 bases between. The CDR3 has 16 residues. The germline CDR1 and CDR2 sequences are SGHVS and FQNEAQ. CDR3 residues: CASSFEQGRNNQPQHF. Written as DNA, the CDR3 is TGTGCCAGCAGCTTTGAGCAGGGAAGGAACAATCAGCCCCAGCATTTT.

Points on this clonotype: At one of its ends the junction is not consistent with the germline gene, which may arise from a read error. This chain connects TRBV5-6 to TRBJ2-7; possibly TRBD1 or TRBD2 for D (5 bases each). Germline V gives CDR1 SGHDT, CDR2 YYEEEE. There are 13 residues in the CDR3. CDR3 in DNA: TGTGCCATCAGCCCCGGGACGGCCGATGGGCAGTACTTC. This codes for CAISPGTADGQYF.

The sample holds a few counts of this clonotype. The rearrangement uses TRBV20-1 and TRBJ1-1, with 7 positions matching TRBD1. After removal of 8 bases from V and 0 bases from J, the junction contained 3 bases not matched to a gene. Germline V gene data show CDR1 as DFQATT and CDR2 as SNEGSKA (reference sequence). CDR3 length: 12 amino acids. DNA of the CDR3: TGCAGTTGGGACAGCGTGAACACTGAAGCTTTCTTT. It translates to CSWDSVNTEAFF.

This clonotype was seen repeatedly, ten times or more. The chain recombines TRBV7-2 with TRBJ2-5; D gene ambiguous. This CDR3 region has 12 residues. With 6 bases removed from V and 4 bases from J, the gap between germline ends came to 9 bases. Germline CDR1 reads SGHTA; CDR2 reads FQGNSA. The CDR3 DNA sequence: TGTGCCAGCAGTCGGAGTTTAGAGACCCAGTACTTC. Its protein is CASSRSLETQYF.

This clonotype was detected many times. The rearrangement joins TRBV2 to TRBJ2-5, with D perhaps given as TRBD1 or TRBD2 (5 bases each). V was shortened by 6 bases and J by 0 bases, with 17 bases between the two germline ends. The CDR3 has 16 residues. Germline-derived CDR1 and CDR2 are SNHLY and FYNNEI. The DNA for the CDR3 is TGTGCCAGCAGAGGCATAAACTGGGGGTACCAAGAGACCCAGTACTTC. This translates into CASRGINWGYQETQYF.

The table lists this clonotype with many counts. CDR3 loop: CASSQTGAGARYGYTF. For the CDR3, the DNA is TGCGCCAGCAGCCAAACCGGGGCCGGGGCTCGCTATGGCTACACCTTC. The chain carries TRBV5-1 and TRBJ1-2; D is perhaps TRBD1 (5 bases). Trimming took 4 bases from V and 4 from J, leaving 20 bases between them. This CDR3 is 16 amino acids long. Germline V gene data show CDR1 as SGHRS and CDR2 as YFSETQ.

The table lists this clonotype with many counts. The genes are TRBV4-3 and TRBJ2-1, with D possibly matching TRBD1 (6 bases). This CDR3 comprises 15 residues. Trimming pared 4 bases from V and 5 bases from J, leaving 15 bases between. Germline CDR1 LGHNA, CDR2 YSLEER. The CDR3 sequence is CASSLRYRVDNEQFF. As DNA, the CDR3 is TGCGCCAGCAGCCTCCGGTACAGGGTCGACAATGAGCAGTTCTTC.

This rearrangement joins TRBV5-1 to TRBJ2-7, with TRBD2 matching 9 bases. Trimming removed 4 bases from V and 6 bases from J; junction bases left unmatched: 5. The CDR3 extends over 13 amino acids. Germline assignment: CDR1 SGHRS and CDR2 YFSETQ. CDR3 region: CASSAGGEREQYF. The CDR3 bases are TGCGCCAGCAGCGCGGGGGGGGAACGCGAGCAGTACTTC.

Of note for this clonotype: One base away lies a much larger clone, so this may be a sequencing read error. Lacking the conserved final phenylalanine or tryptophan, this CDR3 likely reflects a read error. V is TRBV28 and J is TRBJ1-5, with D uncertain. CDR3 length equals 14 residues. Trimming removed 10 bases at V and 4 bases at J, with 17 bases between. Germline V gives CDR1 MDHEN, CDR2 SYDVKM. The chain's CDR3 is CATKTSLGNQPQHV. CDR3 in DNA: TGTGCCACTAAAACATCCCTCGGGAATCAGCCCCAGCATGTT.

This clonotype was seen repeatedly, ten times or more. The V and J genes are TRBV20-1 and TRBJ2-7; D not resolved. The CDR3 has 16 amino acids. Between the trimmed V and J ends, which lost 5 bases and 2 bases, there was a span of 22 bases. The germline CDR1 and CDR2 sequences are DFQATT and SNEGSKA (reference sequence). CDR3 coding DNA: TGCAGTGCTCGTAAGGCACGGCTCAACACGGCCTACGAGCAGTACTTC. Residues: CSARKARLNTAYEQYF.

The chain recombines TRBV4-2 with TRBJ2-2; D possibly corresponds to TRBD2 (6 bases). V shed 4 bases and J shed 8 bases, with 20 bases lying between them. CDR1 is LGHNA, CDR2 YNFKEQ, per germline. The CDR3 sequence is 16 residues long. CDR3 in amino acids: CASSPNLGTPTGELFF. The CDR3 DNA reads as TGTGCCAGCAGCCCAAATCTCGGGACTCCGACGGGGGAGCTGTTTTTT.

This clonotype was counted at least ten times. V and J are TRBV29-1 and TRBJ1-6; weak D call: TRBD1 (5 bases). Trimming took 4 bases from V and 7 from J, leaving 11 bases between them. Germline-derived CDR1 and CDR2 are SQVTM and ANQGSEA. The CDR3 spans 13 residues. CDR3 DNA: TGCAGCGTTGGAGAGGGACTCAATTCACCCCTCCACTTT. This codes for CSVGEGLNSPLHF.

This clonotype occurred a few times. This sequence joins TRBV4-3 and TRBJ2-1, with D unresolved. The V and J ends lost 0 bases and 12 bases respectively, with 18 bases between them. The CDR3 sequence is 15 residues long. The germline V gene has CDR1 LGHNA and CDR2 YSLEER. Written as DNA, the CDR3 is TGCGCCAGCAGCCAAGACGGTTCAAGGCAGAATTGGCAGTTCTTC. Translation gives CASSQDGSRQNWQFF.

This clonotype was observed at least ten times. The V and J genes are TRBV5-1 and TRBJ2-2, with a weak D call TRBD1 (5 bases). The CDR3 is 16 residues long. Germline V gives CDR1 SGHRS, CDR2 YFSETQ. Trimming took off 0 bases at V and 2 bases at J, with 11 bases between the two ends. Written as DNA, the CDR3 is TGCGCCAGCAGCTTGGCTGGACACGGAAACACCGGGGAGCTGTTTTTT. Amino acid sequence: CASSLAGHGNTGELFF.